The 5 T cell receptor beta chains presented below share a single source sample, sequenced in a study of OX40 agonist ivuxolimab in advanced cancers. This table comes from immunoSEQ multiplex PCR, and its TCRdb copy is limited to in-frame clones, with some not included. The sample has fewer than 90,000 clones; around nine tenths are singletons. The source was CD4+ or CD8+ T cells sorted from blood, collected in a trial of the OX40 agonist ivuxolimab. The origin of the receptors is an adult with an advanced solid tumor such as melanoma, head and neck, liver or kidney cancer.

DNA of the CDR3: TGTGCCAGTAGTATGGGACTAGCGGTCAATGAGCAGTTCTTC. Residues: CASSMGLAVNEQFF. The rearrangement uses TRBV19 and TRBJ2-1; 11 positions agree with TRBD2. This CDR3 region has 14 residues. Germline CDR1 reads LNHDA; CDR2 reads SQIVND (reference sequence). J was trimmed by 6 bases and V by 3 bases; bases with no gene match: 1.

This chain connects TRBV15 to TRBJ2-4; D uncertain. V was shortened by 0 bases and J by 5 bases, with 8 bases between the two germline ends. CDR1 and CDR2 (germline): LNHNV, YYDKDF (reference sequence). CDR3 length: 14 amino acids. This chain's CDR3 is CATSRDQAQNIQYF. DNA of the CDR3: TGTGCCACCAGCAGAGATCAGGCCCAAAACATTCAGTACTTC. The entire variable domain, with the rest obtained from reference TRBV15 and TRBJ2-4, is as follows: DAMVIQNPRYQVTQFGKPVTLSCSQTLNHNVMYWYQQKSSQAPKLLFHYYDKDFNNEADTPDNFQSRRPNTSFCFLDIRSPGLGDTAMYLCATSRDQAQNIQYFGAGTRLSVL.

The V and J genes are TRBV18 and TRBJ1-6, with 10 positions matching TRBD1. The ends lost 6 bases at V and 7 bases at J; junction bases unmatched: 6. CDR1 is KGHSH and CDR2 is LQKENI in the germline V gene. The CDR3 covers 15 residues. CDR3 protein: CASSYRDRGNSPLHF. CDR3 nucleotide sequence: TGTGCCAGCTCGTACCGGGACAGGGGAAATTCACCCCTCCACTTT.

This clone has a handful of counts. V and J are TRBV10-3 and TRBJ1-3; no clear D gene. Germline V gives CDR1 ENHRY, CDR2 SYGVKD. CDR3 length: 16 residues. Trimming cost V 6 bases and J 2 bases, with 17 bases left between them. The CDR3 region is CAISQTTPNAGNTIYF. In DNA form, the CDR3 reads TGTGCCATCAGCCAGACCACCCCAAACGCTGGAAACACCATATATTTT.

The chain uses TRBV19 and TRBJ1-3; possible D gene TRBD1, 5 bases. V lost 3 bases and J 2 bases, leaving 11 bases between the germline ends. The CDR3 spans 15 residues. Germline CDR1 is LNHDA and CDR2 is SQIVND (reference sequence). CDR3 residues: CASSMFGATGNTIYF. The CDR3 DNA is TGTGCCAGTAGTATGTTCGGGGCTACTGGAAACACCATATATTTT.